This T cell receptor (beta chain) was observed in a study of glioma-infiltrating T cells. The table lists this clonotype with many counts. Antigen specificity is unknown. General study results and limits: Non-neoplastic patients had below-expected tissue-blood divergence, while all gliomas exceeded expectation.

TCR alpha and beta CDR3 regions were amplified from RNA using iRepertoire nested multiplex PCR. TCRdb re-derived calls from the multiplex PCR reads in MiXCR, one entry per CDR3 protein. The sample holds 95,000 to 150,000 distinct CDR3 sequences, 20% to 25% seen once. V trimming: 5 bases; J trimming: 5 bases; junction bases outside the gene matches: 8. This CDR3 comprises 14 residues. The germline V gene encodes CDR1 MNHNS and CDR2 SASEGT. Sequenced material: glioma tissue, nonneoplastic brain tissue, or PBMCs (not recorded which). This sequence was found in a human donor with low-grade glioma or glioblastoma, undergoing nonglioma brain surgery, or in good health (not recorded which). V and J are TRBV6-1 and TRBJ2-5, with 7 bases that match TRBD1. CDR3 loop: CASSFRGPGETQYF. CDR3 DNA: TGTGCCAGCAGTTTTAGGGGGCCGGGGGAGACCCAGTACTTC.